The entry below gives a single TCR beta chain sequence along with its context. This entry belongs to a study of T cell repertoires in cytomegalovirus infection. Germline CDR1 is MGHRA and CDR2 is YSYEKL. This CDR3 contains 15 residues. Trimming cost V 0 bases and J 3 bases, with 9 bases left between them. TCRdb re-called the reads through MiXCR, storing one row per CDR3 protein. In the table there are about 450,000 distinct CDR3 sequences, about a third of which are singletons. This chain joins TRBV4-1 and TRBJ1-5; D remains unclear. The receptor was derived from a human donor in good health (CMV status not recorded). Some clones in this sample may be carry-over from other donors' samples. Sequencing was carried out using PBMCs. CDR3 nucleotide sequence: TGCGCCAGCAGCCAAGAAGGCGGATTCAATCAGCCCCAGCATTTT. Translation gives CASSQEGGFNQPQHF.